Following are 23 T cell receptor beta chains from one sample sequenced in a study of blood T cell repertoires in COVID-19. Sequencing used immunoSEQ multiplex PCR; TCRdb keeps in-frame clones, though not all of them. Of approximately 150,000 clones listed, approximately 90% are singletons. The sequenced sample consisted of peripheral blood. These receptors were taken from a human donor in a cohort sampled during active COVID-19.

This clone occurred once. The genes are TRBV7-6 and TRBJ1-1, with 9 positions matching TRBD1. Germline V CDR1 and CDR2: SGHVS, FNYEAQ. This CDR3 is built from 18 residues. With V trimmed by 2 bases and J by 1 base, 11 bases remained unmatched. The CDR3 region is CASSLTATGTGPNTEAFF. CDR3 bases: TGTGCCAGCAGCTTAACGGCTACCGGGACAGGGCCGAACACTGAAGCTTTCTTT.

The gene calls are TRBV18 and TRBJ2-5; 7 nucleotides line up with TRBD2. Germline trimming cut 3 bases from V and 5 bases from J; bases unmatched to any gene: 6. Germline assignment: CDR1 KGHSH and CDR2 LQKENI. This CDR3 is built from 14 residues. DNA of the CDR3: TGTGCCAGCTCACCCGCGGACGGGGGGGAGACCCAGTACTTC. It translates to CASSPADGGETQYF.

This clone was detected only once. The chain employs TRBV28 and TRBJ1-6, with unresolved D. The CDR3 spans 13 residues. The germline CDR1 and CDR2 sequences are MDHEN and SYDVKM. Trimming shortened V by 8 bases and J by 0 bases, and 5 bases separated the two germline ends. In nucleotides, the CDR3 is TGTGCCAGCGGTAGCTCCTATAATTCACCCCTCCACTTT. Its translation is CASGSSYNSPLHF.

The CDR3 DNA follows: TGTGCCAGCAACATATTCGGACAGGGGAATAATTCACCCCTCCACTTT. It specifies CASNIFGQGNNSPLHF. The chain employs TRBV28 and TRBJ1-6; 9 nucleotides match TRBD1. With V trimmed by 7 bases and J by 5 bases, 9 bases remained unmatched. The CDR3 sequence is 16 residues long. CDR1 and CDR2 from the germline V gene are MDHEN and SYDVKM. Based on the CDR3 plus reference TRBV28 and TRBJ1-6, the full variable domain is DVKVTQSSRYLVKRTGEKVFLECVQDMDHENMFWYRQDPGLGLRLIYFSYDVKMKEKGDIPEGYSVSREKKERFSLILESASTNQTSMYLCASNIFGQGNNSPLHFGNGTRLTVT.

The chain has TRBV9 and TRBJ2-2; 8 nucleotides align to TRBD2. J was trimmed by 5 bases and V by 4 bases; bases with no gene match: 10. The CDR3 covers 16 residues. The V gene's germline CDR1 is SGDLS and CDR2 YYNGEE. This chain's CDR3 is CASSPAGRGGTGELFF. CDR3 DNA: TGTGCCAGCAGCCCAGCCGGGAGGGGGGGAACCGGGGAGCTGTTTTTT.

This clone has more than one count but fewer than ten. The chain couples TRBV11-2 to TRBJ1-2; 9 positions agree with TRBD1. V lost 0 bases to trimming and J lost 3 bases; unmatched junction nucleotides: 8. Germline V lookup: CDR1 SGHAT, CDR2 FQNNGV. The CDR3 runs to 17 residues. The CDR3: CASSLDPTGGEDYGYTF. The CDR3 DNA is TGTGCCAGCAGCTTAGATCCGACAGGGGGTGAGGACTATGGCTACACCTTC.

V usage is TRBV28 and J usage is TRBJ2-7, with D possibly TRBD2 on 5 matching bases. The germline gives CDR1 MDHEN, CDR2 SYDVKM. The V end lost 6 bases, the J end lost 1 base, and 10 bases lay between the germline ends. The CDR3 totals 13 residues. As DNA, the CDR3 is TGTGCCAGCAGGAGGGCACAATCCTACGAGCAGTACTTC. Amino acids: CASRRAQSYEQYF.

The CDR3: CASSHRTGLEQYF. In DNA form, the CDR3 reads TGCGCCAGCAGCCACCGGACAGGGCTCGAGCAGTACTTC. The rearrangement links TRBV4-1 to TRBJ2-7; 8 nucleotides line up with TRBD1. Germline V gives CDR1 MGHRA, CDR2 YSYEKL. The CDR3 extends over 13 amino acids. Trimming at V came to 3 bases and at J to 6 bases, leaving 4 bases not matched to a gene.

The J gene is TRBJ2-3, the V gene TRBV19; no clear D. Germline values: CDR1 LNHDA, CDR2 SQIVND (reference sequence). This CDR3 comprises 16 residues. V was cut by 3 bases and J by 3 bases, with 16 bases left in between. The CDR3 DNA reads as TGTGCCAGTAGTATTCTCGCAGGAATGAGAACAGATACGCAGTATTTT. Residues: CASSILAGMRTDTQYF.

The chain couples TRBV25-1 to TRBJ1-3, with 7 bases fitting TRBD1. The CDR3 has 17 amino acids. V lost 3 bases to trimming and J lost 3 bases; unmatched junction nucleotides: 11. Germline V gene data show CDR1 as MGHDK and CDR2 as SYGVNS. CDR3 residues: CASSDYGVPGGGNTIYF. The CDR3 DNA is TGTGCCAGCAGTGACTATGGAGTTCCAGGGGGTGGAAACACCATATATTTT.

This clone has just a few counts. This chain links TRBV5-1 with TRBJ2-2, with D possibly being TRBD1 (5 bases). CDR1 is SGHRS, CDR2 YFSETQ, per germline. CDR3 length: 15 amino acids. Trimming took off 0 bases at V and 7 bases at J, with 13 bases between the two ends. The CDR3 region is CASSLARQFGGELFF. CDR3 DNA sequence: TGCGCCAGCAGCTTGGCCCGACAGTTTGGCGGGGAGCTGTTTTTT.

The chain uses TRBV27 and TRBJ2-1; tentatively, D is TRBD1 (5 bases). Germline loops: CDR1 MNHEY, CDR2 SMNVEV (reference sequence). The CDR3 is 14 amino acids. Trimming stripped 3 bases from V and 7 bases from J, with 13 bases between. This chain's CDR3 is CASSFTGVINEQFF. CDR3 in DNA: TGTGCCAGCAGTTTCACAGGCGTAATTAATGAGCAGTTCTTC.

V and J are TRBV5-6 and TRBJ2-7; 11 bases align to TRBD2. The CDR3 spans 15 residues. From germline, CDR1 is SGHDT and CDR2 YYEEEE. The junction had 8 bases not matched to a gene; V was cut back by 4 bases and J by 5 bases. The CDR3 nucleotides are TGTGCCAGCAGCGGGACTAGCGGAAGAGGAGACGAGCAGTACTTC. Its translation: CASSGTSGRGDEQYF. Using reference TRBV5-6 and TRBJ2-7 for the parts outside the CDR3, the full variable domain is DAGVTQSPTHLIKTRGQQVTLRCSPKSGHDTVSWYQQALGQGPQFIFQYYEEEERQRGNFPDRFSGHQFPNYSSELNVNALLLGDSALYLCASSGTSGRGDEQYFGPGTRLTVT.

The chain is built from TRBV11-2 and TRBJ2-7, with 15 bases that match TRBD2. This CDR3 is 17 amino acids long. V shed 1 base, J shed 3 bases, and the junction held 4 bases outside the gene matches. The germline gives CDR1 SGHAT, CDR2 FQNNGV. CDR3 residues: CASSLGGTSGGFYEQYF. Here the CDR3 DNA reads TGTGCCAGCAGCTTAGGCGGGACTAGCGGGGGGTTCTACGAGCAGTACTTC.

This chain's CDR3 is CASSLDRGQETQYF. Written as DNA, the CDR3 is TGTGCCAGCAGTCTCGACAGGGGCCAAGAGACCCAGTACTTC. The chain is built from TRBV6-2 or TRBV6-3 and TRBJ2-5; 8 bases agree with TRBD1. The germline V gene encodes CDR1 MNHEY and CDR2 SVGEGT. The V segment lost 5 bases and the J segment 1 base; nucleotides outside the gene matches: 3. The CDR3 extends over 14 amino acids.

The chain recombines TRBV9 with TRBJ1-5; 12 nucleotides match TRBD1. This CDR3 region has 15 residues. Germline trimming cut 5 bases from V and 6 bases from J; bases unmatched to any gene: 6. Germline-derived CDR1 and CDR2 are SGDLS and YYNGEE. The CDR3 bases are TGTGCCAGCAGTGGGACAGGGGGCTGGAGTCAGCCCCAGCATTTT. Its translation: CASSGTGGWSQPQHF.

The chain combines TRBV28 with TRBJ2-7; D not resolved. CDR1 and CDR2 from the germline V gene are MDHEN and SYDVKM. CDR3 length equals 15 residues. Trimming took off 0 bases at V and 3 bases at J, with 12 bases between the two ends. For the CDR3, the DNA is TGTGCCAGCAGTTTATGGCGCCTCCGAGGCTACGAGCAGTACTTC. Translating it yields CASSLWRLRGYEQYF.

V usage is TRBV10-3 and J usage is TRBJ1-6, with 9 bases that match TRBD1. The germline gives CDR1 ENHRY, CDR2 SYGVKD. The CDR3 sequence is 14 residues long. V lost 6 bases and J lost 6; bases outside the gene matches: 3. The CDR3 coding sequence is TGTGCCATCAGGGGGACAGGGACTAATTCACCCCTCCACTTT. This sequence encodes CAIRGTGTNSPLHF.

V and J are TRBV27 and TRBJ1-1, with a weak D call TRBD1 (5 bases). Germline V CDR1 and CDR2: MNHEY, SMNVEV (reference sequence). V was shortened by 2 bases and J by 2 bases, with 18 bases between the two germline ends. The CDR3 sequence is 17 residues long. The CDR3 loop reads CASSLRTSNWANTEAFF. In nucleotides, the CDR3 is TGTGCCAGCAGTTTACGGACAAGTAATTGGGCCAACACTGAAGCTTTCTTT.

The rearrangement joins TRBV11-2 to TRBJ2-1; TRBD2 agrees at 13 bases. This CDR3 comprises 17 residues. The V gene's germline CDR1 is SGHAT and CDR2 FQNNGV. V dropped 3 bases and J dropped 6; count of bases not matched to a gene: 8. The CDR3 DNA reads as TGTGCCAGCAGCTTCAGAGGACGGACTAGCGGGAGCAATGAGCAGTTCTTC. This sequence encodes CASSFRGRTSGSNEQFF.

The genes are TRBV7-7 and TRBJ2-3; 7 bases agree with TRBD2. V shed 5 bases and J 0 bases; nucleotides not matched to a gene: 5. Germline V gene lookup returns CDR1 SSHAT and CDR2 FNYEAQ (reference sequence). CDR3 length equals 15 residues. The CDR3 DNA reads as TGTGCCAGCAGCCCCGGGGGGTCGAGCACAGATACGCAGTATTTT. Translating gives CASSPGGSSTDTQYF. The full variable domain, its missing parts supplied by reference TRBV7-7 and TRBJ2-3, is GAGVSQSPRYKVTKRGQDVTLRCDPISSHATLYWYQQALGQGPEFLTYFNYEAQPDKSGLPSDRFSAERPEGSISTLTIQRTEQRDSAMYRCASSPGGSSTDTQYFGPGTRLTVL.

This chain uses TRBV6-5 with TRBJ1-1; D gene unclear. V was pared by 2 bases and J by 4 bases, with 11 bases between. The CDR3 sequence is 14 residues long. Germline V gives CDR1 MNHEY, CDR2 SVGAGI. The CDR3 spells CASSYDVGSTEAFF. The DNA for the CDR3 is TGTGCCAGCAGTTACGATGTGGGCTCCACTGAAGCTTTCTTT.

The chain couples TRBV6-2 or TRBV6-3 to TRBJ2-7; TRBD1 matches 7 bases. This CDR3 has 14 residues. Germline lookup yields CDR1 MNHEY and CDR2 SVGEGT. V dropped 5 bases and J dropped 0; count of bases not matched to a gene: 4. The CDR3 DNA reads TGTGCCAGCAGTCTGACAGGGAGCTCCTACGAGCAGTACTTC. Protein: CASSLTGSSYEQYF.